Described below is a single T cell receptor beta chain sequence and its context. This clonotype appeared many times. The antigen this receptor binds is unknown. Base quality data are lacking; no much larger clone is found one base away. This sample is drawn from a study of T cells in Graves' hyperthyroidism and ophthalmopathy (dated by TCRdb to 2018 to 2020). Background for the entire study: Peripheral blood was collected at initial diagnosis, before any treatment. In addition, the study compared T-cell repertoires in thyroid tissue and in blood from roughly 6 Graves' hyperthyroidism patients. TCR V-J signatures able to tell the groups apart were searched for in a discovery cohort of some 100 patients, of whom over 40 had Graves' ophthalmopathy and 55 to 60 had stable Graves' hyperthyroidism. TCR Vbeta CDR3 sequencing of 140 or so peripheral blood samples (about 45 ophthalmopathy, under 80 hyperthyroidism and around 17 progressor patients) is reported in the paper. The roughly 100 discovery patients were divided at random into training and test sets in a 7:3 ratio. Prospective prediction of ophthalmopathy was tested in an independent validation cohort consisting of fewer than 20 hyperthyroidism patients and 17 patients who later progressed to ophthalmopathy. Once sampling was done, hyperthyroidism patients were given methimazole at a starting dose of 30 mg daily, whereas ophthalmopathy patients were given high-dose intravenous methylprednisolone. Broad study findings and their caveats: In validation, the model predicted progression to ophthalmopathy a median of around six months before onset, with about 70% sensitivity and roughly 79% specificity. Most expanded thyroid clonotypes (frequency above 0.001) were also detected in blood, suggesting blood repertoires may reflect thyroid immune responses. Sample size was not statistically predetermined, and investigators were not blinded to group allocation. Ophthalmopathy was separated from stable hyperthyroidism by a 13 V-J signature model, with about 88% sensitivity and approximately 81% specificity obtained in cross-validation and 80%/75% obtained in testing.

The TCR beta CDR3 regions were amplified from RNA transcripts. A first-round RT-PCR of the TCR CDR3 used the HTBI primer set with the Qiagen OneStep RT-PCR kit. Libraries were constructed in a second round of multiplex PCR, after which size selection and purification were carried out. Sequencing of the libraries was done on an Illumina HiSeq2000 using paired-end 100 bp reads. From the authors' description of their analysis: SOAPnuke was used to process the raw data, removing reads that contained adapters or uncalled bases, had a mean Phred below 15, or lacked an exact match to the constant primer or identifier. High-quality paired reads were merged with COPE v1.2.5, and unique nucleotide sequences were defined as clonotypes. MiTCR v1.1 was used to align the clonotypes against IMGT TRBV, TRBD and TRBJ reference segments. Only V-J combinations with frequency above 0.0001, covering roughly 99% of repertoires, were analysed. A TCS score was defined as the ratio between F50 (clonal expansion) and ExV (chaos), using BLOSUM62-based TCRdist between CDR3 peptides within each V-J. Welch's t-statistics and random forest reduced roughly 530 V-J features to about 12, which were used in a naive Bayes classifier (R e1071). Using fastp trimming at Q25 and MiXCR clonotype assembly, TCRdb reanalyzed the public sequencing data and kept in-frame beta chains. CDR3 protein sequences are deduplicated, and each keeps its most common genes and DNA. TCRdb, not the authors, supplied the V and J calls. This sample holds hundreds of thousands of distinct CDR3 sequences; around 21% were observed only once. The top ten clones comprise 34% of the sample.

In the ophthalmopathy patients, disease was moderately to severely active, with a Clinical Activity Score of 3 or more, a NOSPECS grade of 4 or more, and a duration of less than 3 months. Any patient with an uncontrolled infection, another autoimmune disease, pregnancy or lactation was excluded. Diagnoses were established on the basis of clinical symptoms, serum thyroxine and TRAb, thyroid ultrasound, and orbital computed tomography. PBMCs were isolated from about 9.1 ml of fresh peripheral blood by Ficoll-Paque density gradient centrifugation. Total RNA was extracted using Trizol reagent, and RNA quality was assessed on an Agilent 2100 Bioanalyzer. Based on the germline V gene, the CDR1 and CDR2 sequences are SGHTS and YDEGEE. V is cut by 4 bases and J by 7 bases, and the space between the germline ends is 14 bases. There are 13 amino acids in the CDR3, from cysteine to phenylalanine inclusive. Of all the DNA, just the CDR3 is kept, 39 bases in frame from base 1.

Source material: blood. This chain is built from TRBV5-8 and TRBJ1-1; TRBD1 is perhaps the D gene, given 6 matching bases. The TCR was taken from a young man with Graves' ophthalmopathy. The base sequence is TGTGCCAGCAGCCGAGGACAGTGGGATGAAGCTTTCTTT. It codes for CASSRGQWDEAFF.